These T cell receptor beta chains were read from a single sample in a study of human T cells and chemical hapten exposure. TCRdb itself ran the RACE reads through MiXCR, one entry per CDR3 protein. The sample shows about 120,000 distinct CDR3 sequences, about 12% of them seen only once. The material was whole blood, obtained in connection with sensitization to the hapten diphenylcyclopropenone (DPC). The origin of the receptors is a woman between 45 and 65 years old with alopecia areata. Some clones in this sample may be carry-over from other donors' samples. Both conserved end residues are part of each CDR3. The order of the fields is V gene, D gene, J gene, CDR3 length, clone size, CDR3 protein, CDR3 DNA. The D gene is left open where the match is weak. Not all rows give a size; the values are once, few, many and, for expanded clones, a class.

>TRBV12-3/TRBV12-4|.|TRBJ1-1|13|many
CASTVHRAIEAFF
TGTGCCAGCACCGTACACCGGGCGATCGAAGCTTTCTTT
>TRBV28|.|TRBJ2-5|14|few
CASSLVQGRETQYF
TGTGCCAGCAGTTTAGTTCAGGGGCGAGAGACCCAGTACTTC
>TRBV6-2/TRBV6-3|TRBD2|TRBJ2-1|17|.
CASSYPPLAGGPNEQFF
TGTGCCAGCAGTTACCCCCCTCTAGCGGGAGGGCCCAATGAGCAGTTCTTC
>TRBV28|.|TRBJ2-6|13|many
CASSFSGANVLTF
TGTGCCAGCAGCTTCTCTGGGGCCAACGTCCTGACTTTC
>TRBV5-1|.|TRBJ2-3|13|few
CASSPEWADTQYF
TGCGCCAGCAGCCCAGAATGGGCAGATACGCAGTATTTT
>TRBV3-1|.|TRBJ2-1|13|many
CASSQDWSPEHFF
TGTGCCAGCAGCCAAGATTGGAGTCCTGAGCACTTCTTC
>TRBV3-1|.|TRBJ1-5|14|.
CASSVTAYNQPQHF
TGTGCCAGCAGCGTGACTGCTTACAATCAGCCCCAGCATTTT
>TRBV4-3|TRBD1|TRBJ2-2|14|few
CASSPQGVTGELFF
TGCGCCAGCAGTCCACAGGGGGTCACCGGGGAGCTGTTTTTT
>TRBV24-1|.|TRBJ2-2|16|many
CATGGGHRMNTGELFF
TGTGCCACCGGGGGTGGACACAGGATGAACACCGGGGAGCTGTTTTTT
>TRBV5-1|TRBD1|TRBJ2-7|15|.
CASSLDGQGAGEQYF
TGCGCCAGCAGCTTGGATGGACAGGGGGCAGGCGAGCAGTACTTC
>TRBV6-5|.|TRBJ1-2|14|many
CASGEGYSNYGYTF
TGTGCCAGCGGGGAGGGATACAGTAACTATGGCTACACCTTC
>TRBV20-1|TRBD1|TRBJ2-7|14|many
CSSASTRGPGEQYF
TGCAGTTCCGCTTCCACTAGGGGGCCGGGCGAGCAGTACTTC
>TRBV28|.|TRBJ1-6|12|.
CASSPLAGPLHF
TGTGCCAGCAGCCCTCTGGCGGGTCCCCTCCACTTT
>TRBV6-5|.|TRBJ2-5|16|.
CASSYLGASGVETQYF
TGTGCCAGCAGTTATCTCGGAGCTTCGGGCGTAGAGACCCAGTACTTC
>TRBV12-3/TRBV12-4|.|TRBJ2-4|13|.
CASTLGGVNIQYF
TGTGCCAGCACCCTAGGAGGGGTTAACATTCAGTACTTC
>TRBV7-9|TRBD1|TRBJ1-2|14|few
CASSLETGGNGYTF
TGTGCCAGCAGCTTAGAAACAGGGGGGAATGGCTACACCTTC
>TRBV2|.|TRBJ2-7|12|.
CASSEARNEQYF
TGTGCCAGCAGTGAAGCCAGGAACGAGCAGTACTTC
>TRBV14|.|TRBJ1-2|13|many
CASSPASNYGYTF
TGTGCCAGCAGCCCCGCATCTAACTATGGCTACACCTTC
>TRBV7-2|TRBD1|TRBJ1-4|14|.
CASSPRQGEEKLFF
TGTGCCAGCAGCCCCAGACAGGGGGAGGAAAAACTGTTTTTT
>TRBV29-1|TRBD1|TRBJ2-1|11|few
CALTGGGEQFF
TGCGCCCTGACAGGGGGGGGTGAGCAGTTCTTC
>TRBV18|TRBD1|TRBJ2-7|15|.
CASSPPGTGGLEQYF
TGTGCCAGCTCACCCCCCGGGACAGGGGGATTGGAGCAGTACTTC
>TRBV10-1|TRBD2|TRBJ2-5|14|few
CAVTGLAAGETQYF
TGCGCTGTTACTGGGCTGGCAGCGGGGGAGACCCAGTACTTC
>TRBV5-1|.|TRBJ2-5|14|many
CASSREGGRETQYF
TGCGCCAGCAGCCGGGAAGGGGGGAGAGAGACCCAGTACTTC
>TRBV18|TRBD1|TRBJ2-2|17|many
CASSRVGTGDYTGELFF
TGTGCCAGCTCACGAGTCGGGACAGGGGACTACACCGGGGAGCTGTTTTTT
>TRBV28|.|TRBJ1-1|15|.
CASSYWGRYSTEAFF
TGTGCCAGCAGTTACTGGGGGCGATACTCCACTGAAGCTTTCTTT
>TRBV3-1|.|TRBJ1-1|16|few
CASSQSGATMNTEAFF
TGTGCCAGCAGCCAATCCGGGGCGACCATGAACACTGAAGCTTTCTTT
>TRBV28|TRBD2|TRBJ2-5|17|few
CASSTLRTSGKQETQYF
TGTGCCAGCAGCACCCTCAGGACTAGCGGGAAGCAAGAGACCCAGTACTTC
>TRBV11-2|.|TRBJ2-1|14|few
CASSSPRRAHEQFF
TGTGCCAGCAGCTCCCCCCGCAGGGCACATGAGCAGTTCTTC
>TRBV18|.|TRBJ1-1|14|many
CASSQDRKNTEAFF
TGTGCCAGCTCACAGGACAGAAAGAACACTGAAGCTTTCTTT
>TRBV12-3/TRBV12-4|.|TRBJ2-1|16|few
CASRPPGLPSHNEQFF
TGTGCCAGCAGGCCACCGGGACTTCCCTCCCACAATGAGCAGTTCTTC
>TRBV29-1|TRBD2|TRBJ2-3|16|few
CSVLGLTSGGIDTQYF
TGCAGCGTTTTAGGACTTACTAGCGGGGGGATAGATACGCAGTATTTT
>TRBV20-1|.|TRBJ2-1|13|.
CSARGADYNEQFF
TGCAGTGCTAGAGGGGCAGACTACAATGAGCAGTTCTTC
>TRBV20-1|.|TRBJ2-1|14|many
CSAYPQLSSWEQFF
TGCAGTGCTTACCCCCAGCTTTCCAGTTGGGAGCAGTTCTTC
>TRBV20-1|TRBD2|TRBJ2-5|13|many
CSATSSGEETQYF
TGCAGTGCTACATCTAGCGGGGAAGAGACCCAGTACTTC
>TRBV28|.|TRBJ1-2|14|few
CASSLGGGRSGYTF
TGTGCCAGCAGTTTAGGCGGAGGGAGAAGTGGCTACACCTTC
>TRBV7-2|TRBD2|TRBJ2-1|15|.
CANSLATSGYNEQFF
TGTGCCAACAGCTTAGCGACTAGCGGCTACAATGAGCAGTTCTTC
>TRBV2|.|TRBJ2-7|14|many
CASSESQGFSEQYF
TGTGCCAGCAGTGAGAGCCAGGGGTTCTCCGAGCAGTACTTC
>TRBV4-3|.|TRBJ2-5|13|.
CASSRSAQETQYF
TGCGCCAGCAGCCGGTCAGCGCAAGAGACCCAGTACTTC
>TRBV6-2/TRBV6-3|.|TRBJ2-7|14|many
CASSPPDKAYEQYF
TGTGCCAGCAGTCCGCCGGACAAAGCCTACGAGCAGTACTTC
>TRBV7-6|.|TRBJ2-1|12|many
CASSLRGNEQFF
TGTGCCAGCAGCTTACGGGGGAATGAGCAGTTCTTC
>TRBV7-2|TRBD1|TRBJ2-5|16|.
CASSHNGQGAQETQYF
TGTGCCAGCAGCCACAACGGACAGGGCGCCCAAGAGACCCAGTACTTC
>TRBV25-1|TRBD1|TRBJ2-5|14|.
CASSDAGGVLAQYF
TGTGCCAGCAGTGATGCAGGGGGCGTACTGGCCCAGTACTTC
>TRBV28|.|TRBJ2-5|12|many
CASRPGKETQYF
TGTGCCAGCAGACCTGGGAAAGAGACCCAGTACTTC
>TRBV2|.|TRBJ1-3|14|.
CATQTAGPGNTIYF
TGTGCCACCCAGACGGCAGGCCCTGGAAACACCATATATTTT
>TRBV5-1|TRBD1|TRBJ2-7|15|.
CASSFPGTGTYEQYF
TGCGCCAGCAGCTTTCCCGGGACAGGAACCTACGAGCAGTACTTC
>TRBV20-1|.|TRBJ1-4|13|once
CSAWDTLNEKLFF
TGCAGTGCTTGGGACACGCTGAATGAAAAACTGTTTTTT
>TRBV7-2|.|TRBJ1-6|14|.
CASSLVGPASPLHF
TGTGCCAGCAGCTTAGTGGGCCCTGCTTCACCCCTCCACTTT
>TRBV3-1|TRBD1|TRBJ2-1|13|.
CASRQTGSHEQFF
TGTGCCAGCAGACAGACAGGGTCACATGAGCAGTTCTTC
>TRBV11-2|.|TRBJ1-1|13|few
CASRLRLNTEAFF
TGTGCCAGCAGACTGCGGTTGAACACTGAAGCTTTCTTT
>TRBV28|TRBD1|TRBJ1-3|11|many
CASNSRDRGYF
TGTGCCAGCAACTCCCGGGACAGGGGATATTTT
>TRBV5-1|.|TRBJ2-1|15|medium-sized
CASTISSWGDNEQFF
TGCGCCAGCACCATATCTAGCTGGGGGGACAATGAGCAGTTCTTC
>TRBV6-2/TRBV6-3|.|TRBJ2-3|16|many
CASAFGGSTGTDTQYF
TGTGCCAGCGCTTTTGGGGGGTCGACGGGCACAGATACGCAGTATTTT